The sequence of this T cell receptor (beta chain) was determined in a study of blood T cell repertoires in COVID-19. Across the whole study: Italy, Spain and the United States were the sources of the convalescent and acute COVID-19 samples. In each case, the material was cDNA or gDNA derived from T cells, B-cell-depleted T cells, or PBMCs.

Germline V CDR1 and CDR2: MNHNY, SVGAGI (reference sequence). The CDR3 has 15 amino acids. V gave up 2 bases and J gave up 0 bases, with 8 bases separating them. Patients at the Seattle site were enrolled during active infection and followed longitudinally. Source study methods: Amplifying reference gene primers gave estimates of nucleated cell counts. TCRdb keeps only in-frame clones here, not all; method: immunoSEQ multiplex PCR. V and J calls plus clone size are reproduced from that table; the DNA served to infer D and trimming. The sample records some 210,000 clones, more than 85% being singletons.

Sequencing was done on a sample of peripheral blood. The rearrangement joins TRBV6-6 to TRBJ1-3; D is unresolved. This TCR was sampled from a man between 60 and 75 years old with COVID-19, enrolled during active disease. The CDR3 spells CASSYEVRSGNTIYF. The CDR3, as DNA: TGTGCCAGCAGTTACGAGGTTCGCTCTGGAAACACCATATATTTT.